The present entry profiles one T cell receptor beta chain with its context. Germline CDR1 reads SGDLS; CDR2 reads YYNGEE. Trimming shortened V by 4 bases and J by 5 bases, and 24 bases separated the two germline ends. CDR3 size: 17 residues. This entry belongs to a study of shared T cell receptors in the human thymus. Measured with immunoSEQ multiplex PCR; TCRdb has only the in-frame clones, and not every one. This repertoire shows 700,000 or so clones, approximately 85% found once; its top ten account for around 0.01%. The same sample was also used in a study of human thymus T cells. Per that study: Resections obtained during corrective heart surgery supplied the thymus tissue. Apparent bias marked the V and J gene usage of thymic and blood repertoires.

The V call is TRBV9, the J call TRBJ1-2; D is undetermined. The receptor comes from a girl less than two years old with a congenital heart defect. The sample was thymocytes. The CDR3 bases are TGTGCCAGCAGCCCCCGGGTAGGCCCCGGCAGAATATATGGCTACACCTTC. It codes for CASSPRVGPGRIYGYTF.